The text below deals with one T cell receptor (beta chain). This entry belongs to a study of T cell repertoires in aging, cancer and after chemotherapy. Germline loops: CDR1 SGHKS, CDR2 YYEKEE (reference sequence). V lost 6 bases and J 4 bases, leaving 9 bases between the germline ends. The CDR3 is made up of 12 amino acids. Peripheral blood genomic DNA, not sorted cells or RNA, was the template. Rearranged V-D-J TRB sequences were amplified with a mixed TRB-A/B primer pool. TCRdb re-called the multiplex PCR reads with MiXCR, one entry per CDR3 protein. Of thousands of distinct CDR3 sequences listed, around half are singletons.

Sequenced: blood. The receptor comes from a human donor with a solid tumor. The chain links TRBV5-5 to TRBJ2-3, with D uncertain. Here the CDR3 DNA reads TGTGCCAGCACCCCCCCACCAGATACGCAGTATTTT. Amino acid sequence: CASTPPPDTQYF.